This TCR beta chain was documented in a study of cytomegalovirus exposure and HLA in healthy donors. Germline assignment: CDR1 SGHVS and CDR2 FQNEAQ. Losses at the gene ends were 5 bases for V and 2 bases for J; bases not matched to a gene: 7. This CDR3 comprises 15 residues. Study outcomes and limitations: The tendency of first-cohort TCR clusters to co-occur in the 100 to 150 validation repertoires emerged from a later analysis. Some public TCRs appeared in many individuals, while most sequences were rare. The authors listed 150 to 200 TCR beta chains as cytomegalovirus-associated.

In the case of this clone: Its antigen is unknown.

The donors formed part of the approximately 120-subject validation cohort, distinct from the roughly 620-subject first cohort. The assay was immunoSEQ multiplex PCR, and TCRdb's table has in-frame clones only and misses some. Counted here are roughly 200,000 clones, 80% to 85% occurring once; the ten biggest clones make up 2.5% to 3%. This TCR came from a woman younger than 35 in good health and CMV-seropositive. The sample was PBMCs. V and J are TRBV7-8 and TRBJ1-2; 8 bases align to TRBD1. The CDR3 sequence: CASSRGTGLNYGYTF. The CDR3 region has the DNA TGTGCCAGCAGCAGGGGGACAGGCCTAAACTATGGCTACACCTTC.